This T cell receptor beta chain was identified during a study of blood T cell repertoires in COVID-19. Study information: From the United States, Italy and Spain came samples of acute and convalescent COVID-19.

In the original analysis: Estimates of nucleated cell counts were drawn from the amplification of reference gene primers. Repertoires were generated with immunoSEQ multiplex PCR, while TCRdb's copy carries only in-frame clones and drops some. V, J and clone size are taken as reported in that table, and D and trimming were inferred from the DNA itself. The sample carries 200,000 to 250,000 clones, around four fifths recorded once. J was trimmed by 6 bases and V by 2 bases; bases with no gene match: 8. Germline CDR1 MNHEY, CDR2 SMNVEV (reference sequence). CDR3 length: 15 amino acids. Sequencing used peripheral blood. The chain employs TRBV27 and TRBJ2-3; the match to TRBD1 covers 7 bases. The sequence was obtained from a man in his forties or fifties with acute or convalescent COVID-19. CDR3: CASSLSLGGADTQYF. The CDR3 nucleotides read TGTGCCAGCAGTTTAAGTTTAGGGGGCGCGGATACGCAGTATTTT.